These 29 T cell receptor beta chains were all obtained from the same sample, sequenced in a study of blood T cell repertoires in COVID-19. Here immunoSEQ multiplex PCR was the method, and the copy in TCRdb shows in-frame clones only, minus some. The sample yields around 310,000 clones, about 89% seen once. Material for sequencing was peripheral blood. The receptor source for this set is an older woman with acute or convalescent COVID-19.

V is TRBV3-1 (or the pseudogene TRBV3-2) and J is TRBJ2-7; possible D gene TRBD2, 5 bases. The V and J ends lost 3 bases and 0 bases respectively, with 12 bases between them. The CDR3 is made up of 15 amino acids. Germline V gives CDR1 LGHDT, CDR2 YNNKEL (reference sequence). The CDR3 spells CASSHPGLDSYEQYF. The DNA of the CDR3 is TGTGCCAGCAGCCATCCCGGACTGGACTCCTACGAGCAGTACTTC.

The CDR3 DNA reads as TGCAGCGTTGGGGGACTAGTCGCAGATACGCAGTATTTT. It codes for CSVGGLVADTQYF. The chain joins TRBV29-1 to TRBJ2-3, with 8 bases fitting TRBD2. Germline V gene data show CDR1 as SQVTM and CDR2 as ANQGSEA. After removal of 4 bases from V and 4 bases from J, the junction contained 4 bases not matched to a gene. This CDR3 contains 13 residues.

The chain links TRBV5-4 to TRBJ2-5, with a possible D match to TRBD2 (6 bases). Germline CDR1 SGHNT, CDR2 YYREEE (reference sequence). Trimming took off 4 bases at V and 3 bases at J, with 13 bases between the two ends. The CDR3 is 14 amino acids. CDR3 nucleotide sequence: TGTGCCAGCAGCGACCGGGACTTCGAAGAGACCCAGTACTTC. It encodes CASSDRDFEETQYF.

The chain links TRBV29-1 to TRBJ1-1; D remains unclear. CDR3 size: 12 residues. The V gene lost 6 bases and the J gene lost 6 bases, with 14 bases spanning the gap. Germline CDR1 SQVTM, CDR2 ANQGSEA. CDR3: CSVWAAGPEAFF. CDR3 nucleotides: TGCAGCGTCTGGGCTGCGGGCCCTGAAGCTTTCTTT.

CDR3 nucleotides: TGTGCCTGGAGAATCGAGGACGGAGGGAACACCGGGGAGCTGTTTTTT. Translation: CAWRIEDGGNTGELFF. V usage is TRBV30 and J usage is TRBJ2-2; possibly TRBD2 for D (5 bases). In germline, CDR1 is GTSNPN, CDR2 SVGIG (reference sequence). Trimming stripped 3 bases from V and 1 base from J, with 15 bases between. CDR3 length: 16 amino acids.

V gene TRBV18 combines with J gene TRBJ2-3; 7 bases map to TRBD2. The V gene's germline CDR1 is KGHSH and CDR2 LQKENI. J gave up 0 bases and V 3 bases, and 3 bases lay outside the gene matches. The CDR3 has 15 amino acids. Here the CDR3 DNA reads TGTGCCAGCTCACCTTGGGGGGGTAGCACAGATACGCAGTATTTT. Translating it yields CASSPWGGSTDTQYF.

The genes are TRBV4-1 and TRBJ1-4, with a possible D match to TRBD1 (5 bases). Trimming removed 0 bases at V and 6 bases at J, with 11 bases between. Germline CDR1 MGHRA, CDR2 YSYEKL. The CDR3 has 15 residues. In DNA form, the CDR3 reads TGCGCCAGCAGCCAAGATTTCGACAGCTATGAAAAACTGTTTTTT. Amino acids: CASSQDFDSYEKLFF.

The CDR3 DNA is TGCGCCAGCAGCCAAAAAAGACTGGAATGGCAGGAGCAGTTCTTC. Protein: CASSQKRLEWQEQFF. This chain uses TRBV4-3 with TRBJ2-1; D remains ambiguous. Germline CDR1 is LGHNA and CDR2 is YSLEER. V shed 2 bases and J shed 10 bases, with 18 bases lying between them. There are 15 residues in the CDR3.

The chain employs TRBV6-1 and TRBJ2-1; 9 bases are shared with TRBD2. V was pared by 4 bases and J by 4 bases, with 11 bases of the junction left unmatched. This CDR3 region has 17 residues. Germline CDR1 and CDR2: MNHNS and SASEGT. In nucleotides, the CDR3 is TGTGCCAGCAGTGTAACCATTCTAGCGGGGAGTTACAATGAGCAGTTCTTC. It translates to CASSVTILAGSYNEQFF.

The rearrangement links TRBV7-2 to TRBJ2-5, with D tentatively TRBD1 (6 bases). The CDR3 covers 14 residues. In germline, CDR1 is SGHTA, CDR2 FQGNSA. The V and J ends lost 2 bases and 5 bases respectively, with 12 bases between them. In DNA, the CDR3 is TGTGCCAGCAGCTTAAATCAGGGGCTGGAGACCCAGTACTTC. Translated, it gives CASSLNQGLETQYF. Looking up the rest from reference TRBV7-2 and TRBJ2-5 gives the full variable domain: GAGVSQSPSNKVTEKGKDVELRCDPISGHTALYWYRQSLGQGLEFLIYFQGNSAPDKSGLPSDRFSAERTGGSVSTLTIQRTQQEDSAVYLCASSLNQGLETQYFGPGTRLLVL.

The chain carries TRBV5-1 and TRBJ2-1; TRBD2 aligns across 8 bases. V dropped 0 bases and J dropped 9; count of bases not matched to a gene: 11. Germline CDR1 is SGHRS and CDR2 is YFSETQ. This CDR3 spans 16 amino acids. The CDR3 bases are TGCGCCAGCAGCTTGGCCGAGACTAGCGTCGGTGGTGAGCAGTTCTTC. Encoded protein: CASSLAETSVGGEQFF.

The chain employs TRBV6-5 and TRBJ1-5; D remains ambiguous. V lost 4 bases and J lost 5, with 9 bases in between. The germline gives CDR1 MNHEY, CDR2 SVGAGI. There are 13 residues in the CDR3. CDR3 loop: CASSFRGDQPQHF. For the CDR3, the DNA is TGTGCCAGCAGTTTTCGCGGGGATCAGCCCCAGCATTTT.

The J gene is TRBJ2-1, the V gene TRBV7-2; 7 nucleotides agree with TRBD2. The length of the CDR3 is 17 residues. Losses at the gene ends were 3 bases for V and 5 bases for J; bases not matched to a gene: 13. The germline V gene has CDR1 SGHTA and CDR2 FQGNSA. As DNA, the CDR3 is TGTGCCAGCAGCTTTTTCCCTCAGCGGGACCCCCACAATGAGCAGTTCTTC. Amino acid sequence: CASSFFPQRDPHNEQFF. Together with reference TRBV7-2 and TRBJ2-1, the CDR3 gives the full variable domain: GAGVSQSPSNKVTEKGKDVELRCDPISGHTALYWYRQSLGQGLEFLIYFQGNSAPDKSGLPSDRFSAERTGGSVSTLTIQRTQQEDSAVYLCASSFFPQRDPHNEQFFGPGTRLTVL.

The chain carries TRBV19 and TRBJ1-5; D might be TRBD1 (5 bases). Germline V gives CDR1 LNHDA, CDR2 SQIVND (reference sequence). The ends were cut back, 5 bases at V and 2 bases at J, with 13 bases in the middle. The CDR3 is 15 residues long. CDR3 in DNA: TGTGCCAGTAGTCCAGGGTCGGGGGGCAATCAGCCCCAGCATTTT. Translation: CASSPGSGGNQPQHF. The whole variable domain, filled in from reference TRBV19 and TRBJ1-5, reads DGGITQSPKYLFRKEGQNVTLSCEQNLNHDAMYWYRQDPGQGLRLIYYSQIVNDFQKGDIAEGYSVSREKKESFPLTVTSAQKNPTAFYLCASSPGSGGNQPQHFGDGTRLSIL.

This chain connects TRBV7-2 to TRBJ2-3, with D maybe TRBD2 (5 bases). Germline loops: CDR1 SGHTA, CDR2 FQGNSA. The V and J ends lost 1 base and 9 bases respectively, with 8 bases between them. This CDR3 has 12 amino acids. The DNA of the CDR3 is TGTGCCAGCAGCTTAGAAACGGGGACGCAGTATTTT. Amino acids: CASSLETGTQYF. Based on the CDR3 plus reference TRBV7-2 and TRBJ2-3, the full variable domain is GAGVSQSPSNKVTEKGKDVELRCDPISGHTALYWYRQSLGQGLEFLIYFQGNSAPDKSGLPSDRFSAERTGGSVSTLTIQRTQQEDSAVYLCASSLETGTQYFGPGTRLTVL.

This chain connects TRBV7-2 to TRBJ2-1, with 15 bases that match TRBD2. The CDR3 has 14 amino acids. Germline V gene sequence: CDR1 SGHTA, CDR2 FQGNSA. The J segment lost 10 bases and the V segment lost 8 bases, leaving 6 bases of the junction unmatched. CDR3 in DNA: TGTGCCAGCGGACTAGCGGGGGGGCCCTGGGAGCAGTTCTTC. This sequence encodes CASGLAGGPWEQFF.

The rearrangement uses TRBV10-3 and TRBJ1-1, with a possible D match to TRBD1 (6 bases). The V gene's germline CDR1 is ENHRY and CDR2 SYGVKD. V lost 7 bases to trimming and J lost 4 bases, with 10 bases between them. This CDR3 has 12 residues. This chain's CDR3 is CAITSGVTEAFF. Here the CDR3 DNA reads TGTGCCATCACCTCAGGGGTCACTGAAGCTTTCTTT.

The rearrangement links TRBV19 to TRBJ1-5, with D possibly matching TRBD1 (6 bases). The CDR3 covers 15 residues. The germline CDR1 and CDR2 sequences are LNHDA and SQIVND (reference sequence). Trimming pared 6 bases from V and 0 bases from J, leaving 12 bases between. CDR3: CASSSRGYSNQPQHF. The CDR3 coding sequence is TGTGCCAGTAGCAGCAGGGGATATAGCAATCAGCCCCAGCATTTT. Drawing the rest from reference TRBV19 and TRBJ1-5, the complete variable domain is DGGITQSPKYLFRKEGQNVTLSCEQNLNHDAMYWYRQDPGQGLRLIYYSQIVNDFQKGDIAEGYSVSREKKESFPLTVTSAQKNPTAFYLCASSSRGYSNQPQHFGDGTRLSIL.

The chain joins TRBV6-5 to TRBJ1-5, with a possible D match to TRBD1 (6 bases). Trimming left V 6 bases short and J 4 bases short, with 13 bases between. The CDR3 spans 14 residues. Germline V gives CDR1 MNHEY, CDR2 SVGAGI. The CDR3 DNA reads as TGTGCCAGCAGACGAAGGGGGAATAATCAGCCCCAGCATTTT. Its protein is CASRRRGNNQPQHF.

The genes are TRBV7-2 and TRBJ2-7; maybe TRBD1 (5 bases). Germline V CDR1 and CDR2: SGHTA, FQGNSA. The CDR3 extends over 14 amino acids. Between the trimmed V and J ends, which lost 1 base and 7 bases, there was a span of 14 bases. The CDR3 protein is CASSLEGSVREQYF. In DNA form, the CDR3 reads TGTGCCAGCAGCTTAGAGGGGTCCGTCAGGGAGCAGTACTTC.

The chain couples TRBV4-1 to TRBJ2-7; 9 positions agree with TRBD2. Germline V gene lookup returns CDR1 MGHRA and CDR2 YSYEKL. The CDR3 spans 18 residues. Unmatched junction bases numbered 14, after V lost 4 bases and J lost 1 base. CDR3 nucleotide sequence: TGCGCCAGCAGCCGGTTAGTAGCGGCGGGACTAGCTTCCTACGAGCAGTACTTC. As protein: CASSRLVAAGLASYEQYF.

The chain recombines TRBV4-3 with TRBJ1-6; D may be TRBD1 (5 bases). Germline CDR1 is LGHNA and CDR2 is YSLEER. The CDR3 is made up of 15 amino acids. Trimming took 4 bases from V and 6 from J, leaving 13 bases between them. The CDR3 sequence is CASSRGAGSNSPLHF. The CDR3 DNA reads TGCGCCAGCAGCCGCGGGGCAGGCAGTAATTCACCCCTCCACTTT.

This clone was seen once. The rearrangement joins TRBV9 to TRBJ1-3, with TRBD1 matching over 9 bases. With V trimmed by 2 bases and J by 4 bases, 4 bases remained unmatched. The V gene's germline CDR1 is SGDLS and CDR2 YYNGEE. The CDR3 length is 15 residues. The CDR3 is CASSVLQGAGNTIYF. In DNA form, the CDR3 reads TGTGCCAGCAGCGTTTTACAGGGGGCCGGAAACACCATATATTTT.

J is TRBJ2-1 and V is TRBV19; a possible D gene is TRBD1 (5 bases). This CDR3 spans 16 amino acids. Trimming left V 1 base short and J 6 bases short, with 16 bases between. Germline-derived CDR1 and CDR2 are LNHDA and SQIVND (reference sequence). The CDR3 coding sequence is TGTGCCAGTAGTATAGGTGGGGCCCTTGCCGGCAATGAGCAGTTCTTC. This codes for CASSIGGALAGNEQFF.

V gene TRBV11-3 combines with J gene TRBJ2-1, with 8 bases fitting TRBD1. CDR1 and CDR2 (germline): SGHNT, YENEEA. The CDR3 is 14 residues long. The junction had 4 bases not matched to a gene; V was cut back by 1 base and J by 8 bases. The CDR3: CASSLAQGAHEQFF. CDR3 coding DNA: TGTGCCAGCAGCTTAGCTCAGGGGGCCCATGAGCAGTTCTTC.

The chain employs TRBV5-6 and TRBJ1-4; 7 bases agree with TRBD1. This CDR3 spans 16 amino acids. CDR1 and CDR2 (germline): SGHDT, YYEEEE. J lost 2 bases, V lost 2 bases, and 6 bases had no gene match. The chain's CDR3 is CASSFTGAATNEKLFF. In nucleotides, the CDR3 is TGTGCCAGCAGCTTTACAGGGGCAGCGACTAATGAAAAACTGTTTTTT.

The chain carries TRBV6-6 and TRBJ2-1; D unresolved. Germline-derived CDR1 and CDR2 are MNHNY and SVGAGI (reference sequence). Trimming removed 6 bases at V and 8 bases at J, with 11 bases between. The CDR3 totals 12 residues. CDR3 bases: TGTGCCAGCAGCGCCGGAGCTCATGAGCAGTTCTTC. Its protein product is CASSAGAHEQFF.

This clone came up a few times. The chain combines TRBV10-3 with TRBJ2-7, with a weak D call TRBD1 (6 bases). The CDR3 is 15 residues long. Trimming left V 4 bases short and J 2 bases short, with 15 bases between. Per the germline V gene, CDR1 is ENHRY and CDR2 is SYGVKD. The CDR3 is CAISGLGTFTYEQYF. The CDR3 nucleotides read TGTGCCATCAGTGGATTAGGGACATTTACCTACGAGCAGTACTTC.

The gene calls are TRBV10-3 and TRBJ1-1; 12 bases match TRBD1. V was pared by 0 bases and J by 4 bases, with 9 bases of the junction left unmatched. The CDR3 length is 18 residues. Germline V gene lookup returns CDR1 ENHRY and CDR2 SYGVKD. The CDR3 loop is CAISESRDRGLSSTEAFF. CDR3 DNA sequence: TGTGCCATCAGTGAGTCGCGGGACAGGGGGCTGTCTTCCACTGAAGCTTTCTTT.